This TCR beta chain was retrieved from a study of Graves' ophthalmopathy and Graves' hyperthyroidism. Presentation of ophthalmopathy in the donors involved moderate-to-severe activity, CAS ≥3, NOSPECS ≥4 and a duration under 3 months. The diagnostic workup employed clinical symptoms, serum thyroxine, TRAb, thyroid ultrasound and orbital computed tomography. A volume of 10 ml of fresh peripheral blood supplied the PBMCs. Amplifying from RNA transcripts, the study obtained TCR beta CDR3 regions. Amplification began with first-round RT-PCR using HTBI primers, then second-round multiplex PCR was performed. In TCRdb, the multiplex PCR reads were re-called with MiXCR into one record per CDR3 protein. The table lists hundreds of thousands of distinct CDR3 sequences, under 50% of them singletons, with 3% to 3.5% in the top ten. The CDR3 sequence is 14 residues long. Between the trimmed V and J ends, which lost 6 bases and 3 bases, there was a span of 12 bases.

This clonotype was counted at least ten times. Its target is not known. Study conclusions and caveats: Most clonotypes expanded in thyroid above 0.001 frequency were present in blood too.

The sequence was collected from an adult man with Graves' ophthalmopathy. The sample consisted of peripheral blood. V is TRBV12-3 or TRBV12-4 and J is TRBJ1-5; D is uncertain. The CDR3 is CASSRSGPNQPQHF. The CDR3 region has the DNA TGTGCCAGCAGCCGGAGTGGCCCCAATCAGCCCCAGCATTTT.